What follows describes a single TCR beta chain. The sample belongs to a study of shared clonotypes between healthy human individuals. Profiling relied on immunoSEQ multiplex PCR, and the TCRdb table lists in-frame clones only, not all of them. The table shows roughly 660,000 clones, with roughly 88% occurring only once. Every one of the donors was a Caucasian adult that lived in Nashville, Tennessee. The CD8 memory sample joined CD45RO+ cells and CCR7-negative CD45RA+ cells. Germline V lookup: CDR1 SEHNR, CDR2 FQNEAQ (reference sequence). The V gene lost 4 bases and the J gene lost 0 bases, with 16 bases spanning the gap. This CDR3 is built from 16 residues.

This clonotype originated in a man in his late teens or twenties in good health. Some clones in this sample may be carry-over from other donors' samples. J is TRBJ2-7 and V is TRBV7-9; TRBD1 is a possible D gene (6 bases). Sequenced sample: memory CD8+ T cells from PBMCs. The subset: CD45RO+ cells pooled with CCR7-negative TemRA cells. CDR3: CASSSIRQGGSYEQYF. DNA for the CDR3: TGTGCCAGCAGCTCAATCCGCCAAGGGGGCTCCTACGAGCAGTACTTC.